A single sample gave rise to the 29 T cell receptor beta chains below, sequenced in a study of blood T cell repertoires in COVID-19. Clones were sequenced by immunoSEQ multiplex PCR, and TCRdb holds only the in-frame ones, with some missing. Of roughly 190,000 clones in the sample, roughly four fifths were seen once. Material: peripheral blood. These receptors all stem from a woman aged 50 to 65 with acute or convalescent COVID-19.

The V and J genes are TRBV6-9 and TRBJ2-7; 11 positions agree with TRBD2. CDR1 and CDR2 from the germline V gene are MNHGY and SVAAGI. The CDR3 is 18 amino acids. V shed 7 bases and J 0 bases; nucleotides not matched to a gene: 14. DNA for the CDR3: TGTGCCAGCAACCCACTAGCGGGGGTGAAAAGGAGCTCCTACGAGCAGTACTTC. Protein product: CASNPLAGVKRSSYEQYF.

This clone was seen a handful of times. The chain joins TRBV2 to TRBJ1-1, with D perhaps matching TRBD1 (6 bases). The germline V and J ends were trimmed by 7 bases and 5 bases, with 11 bases remaining between them. CDR3 length: 12 residues. Germline CDR1 reads SNHLY; CDR2 reads FYNNEI. CDR3 sequence: CASNRVDTEAFF. The CDR3 nucleotides read TGTGCCAGCAACAGGGTAGATACTGAAGCTTTCTTT.

The V and J genes are TRBV18 and TRBJ2-7; D is possibly TRBD2 (6 bases). Germline V gives CDR1 KGHSH, CDR2 LQKENI. The CDR3 is 15 amino acids. Trimming removed 3 bases at V and 1 base at J, with 13 bases between. The CDR3 nucleotides are TGTGCCAGCTCACCGGCTAGCGCCAGGTCCTACGAGCAGTACTTC. Translating it yields CASSPASARSYEQYF.

This clone has just a few counts. The chain recombines TRBV19 with TRBJ2-3, with D uncertain. The germline gives CDR1 LNHDA, CDR2 SQIVND (reference sequence). CDR3 length equals 16 residues. The ends were cut back, 5 bases at V and 3 bases at J, with 18 bases in the middle. CDR3 sequence reads: CASSPRVASITDTQYF. DNA of the CDR3: TGTGCCAGTAGTCCCCGTGTGGCCAGTATTACAGATACGCAGTATTTT.

In this sample, this clone turned up a few times. This chain uses TRBV27 with TRBJ2-7; 8 positions agree with TRBD2. J was trimmed by 3 bases and V by 2 bases; bases with no gene match: 6. Per germline, CDR1 MNHEY and CDR2 SMNVEV (reference sequence). The CDR3 is made up of 15 amino acids. CDR3 in amino acids: CASSLGLAGYYEQYF. In DNA form, the CDR3 reads TGTGCCAGCAGTTTAGGCCTAGCGGGTTACTACGAGCAGTACTTC.

In this sample, this clone turned up a few times. The chain joins TRBV5-5 to TRBJ1-1, with D perhaps TRBD1 (5 bases). The CDR3 length is 14 residues. Between the trimmed V and J ends, which lost 3 bases and 7 bases, there was a span of 16 bases. CDR1 is SGHKS, CDR2 YYEKEE, per germline (reference sequence). The CDR3 spells CASSWVQGPGEAFF. The CDR3 region has the DNA TGTGCCAGCAGCTGGGTTCAGGGTCCGGGTGAAGCTTTCTTT.

Here the CDR3 reads CASSQGREQFF. In DNA form, the CDR3 reads TGTGCCAGCAGCCAAGGTCGTGAGCAGTTCTTC. The genes are TRBV14 and TRBJ2-1; unclear D gene. The CDR3 length is 11 residues. The V end was cut by 1 base, the J end by 9 bases, with 4 bases between. Germline lookup yields CDR1 SGHDN and CDR2 FVKESK.

The J gene is TRBJ1-6, the V gene TRBV6-5; 9 bases align to TRBD1. This CDR3 spans 15 amino acids. Germline CDR1 and CDR2: MNHEY and SVGAGI. V trimming: 5 bases; J trimming: 7 bases; junction bases outside the gene matches: 6. In DNA form, the CDR3 reads TGTGCCAGCAGTCGGACAGGGGAGAGGAATTCACCCCTCCACTTT. The encoded protein is CASSRTGERNSPLHF.

This clone was seen only once. The rearrangement joins TRBV19 to TRBJ2-5, with 9 positions matching TRBD2. The junction had 3 bases not matched to a gene; V was cut back by 2 bases and J by 5 bases. Germline CDR1 is LNHDA and CDR2 is SQIVND (reference sequence). The CDR3 has 14 residues. In nucleotides, the CDR3 is TGTGCCAGTAGTATATCCAGCGGGAGGGAGACCCAGTACTTC. Translation gives CASSISSGRETQYF.

The rearrangement links TRBV28 to TRBJ2-5; 7 bases agree with TRBD1. This CDR3 region has 14 residues. The germline CDR1 and CDR2 sequences are MDHEN and SYDVKM. The trim removed 3 bases at V and 1 base at J, leaving 2 bases unmatched. DNA of the CDR3: TGTGCCAGCAGTTTGAACAGGGGCCAAGAGACCCAGTACTTC. Translation gives CASSLNRGQETQYF.

About this clone itself: In the same sample, other DNA sequences code for this CDR3. The chain links TRBV6-6 to TRBJ2-7; 7 bases map to TRBD1. Germline CDR1 and CDR2: MNHNY and SVGAGI (reference sequence). Unmatched junction bases numbered 1, after V lost 0 bases and J lost 2 bases. CDR3 length equals 14 residues. The CDR3 is CASSYSQGAYEQYF. For the CDR3, the DNA is TGTGCCAGCAGTTACTCCCAGGGGGCCTACGAGCAGTACTTC.

V usage is TRBV7-9 and J usage is TRBJ2-2; 9 nucleotides match TRBD1. The CDR3 is made up of 15 amino acids. Unmatched junction bases numbered 7, after V lost 4 bases and J lost 7 bases. CDR1 and CDR2 from the germline V gene are SEHNR and FQNEAQ (reference sequence). Here the CDR3 DNA reads TGTGCCAGCAGCTCAGGACAGGGGAAGAGCGGGGAGCTGTTTTTT. Its translation is CASSSGQGKSGELFF.

The J gene is TRBJ1-1, the V gene TRBV10-2; TRBD1 agrees at 9 bases. J lost 4 bases, V lost 6 bases, and 3 bases had no gene match. CDR1 is WSHSY and CDR2 is SAAADI in the germline V gene. This CDR3 region has 13 residues. The chain's CDR3 is CASRMDRGTEAFF. CDR3 nucleotide sequence: TGCGCCAGCAGGATGGACAGGGGCACTGAAGCTTTCTTT.

In this sample, this clone turned up once. At one boundary the junction diverges from the germline segment, which might be a read error. The chain links TRBV5-4 to TRBJ2-2, with 9 positions matching TRBD1. Germline V gene lookup returns CDR1 SGHNT and CDR2 YYREEE (reference sequence). The CDR3 spans 15 residues. CDR3: CASTLRTGVTGELFF. The CDR3 DNA reads as TGTGCCAGCACCTTGCGGACAGGGGTCACCGGGGAGCTGTTTTTT.

The chain combines TRBV20-1 with TRBJ1-3; D is possibly TRBD1 (5 bases). The CDR3 has 15 residues. Germline V gene data show CDR1 as DFQATT and CDR2 as SNEGSKA (reference sequence). Trimming took off 3 bases at V and 3 bases at J, with 15 bases between the two ends. CDR3 amino acids: CSASAGQVGGNTIYF. The CDR3 DNA reads TGCAGTGCTAGTGCCGGACAAGTGGGTGGAAACACCATATATTTT.

This clone was counted between two and nine times. The chain couples TRBV7-2 to TRBJ2-5; D unresolved. CDR3 size: 13 residues. Germline CDR1 and CDR2: SGHTA and FQGNSA. V lost 3 bases and J lost 5, with 10 bases in between. The CDR3 sequence: CASSLLGTETQYF. DNA for the CDR3: TGTGCCAGCAGCTTGCTAGGAACCGAGACCCAGTACTTC.

The chain recombines TRBV7-8 with TRBJ2-7; D gene ambiguous. The V end was cut by 5 bases, the J end by 1 base, with 6 bases between. The CDR3 contains 12 residues. CDR1 is SGHVS and CDR2 is FQNEAQ in the germline V gene. CDR3 DNA sequence: TGTGCCAGCAGCCTCAGTTCCTACGAGCAGTACTTC. Encoded protein: CASSLSSYEQYF.

V and J are TRBV5-6 and TRBJ1-3; D is ambiguous. V lost 0 bases to trimming and J lost 0 bases, with 10 bases between them. Per germline, CDR1 SGHDT and CDR2 YYEEEE. CDR3 length: 16 amino acids. The CDR3 sequence is CASSLVEATSGNTIYF. The CDR3 region has the DNA TGTGCCAGCAGCTTGGTTGAAGCCACCTCTGGAAACACCATATATTTT. The full variable domain, rest sourced from reference TRBV5-6 and TRBJ1-3, is DAGVTQSPTHLIKTRGQQVTLRCSPKSGHDTVSWYQQALGQGPQFIFQYYEEEERQRGNFPDRFSGHQFPNYSSELNVNALLLGDSALYLCASSLVEATSGNTIYFGEGSWLTVV.

The chain joins TRBV28 to TRBJ1-2; D might be TRBD1 (5 bases). This CDR3 has 14 residues. Germline V lookup: CDR1 MDHEN, CDR2 SYDVKM. Trimming pared 4 bases from V and 4 bases from J, leaving 13 bases between. CDR3 bases: TGTGCCAGCAGTTCCCAGCAGGGTATCTATGGCTACACCTTC. This encodes CASSSQQGIYGYTF.

The V and J genes are TRBV7-6 and TRBJ2-1; 7 bases align to TRBD1. The germline V gene encodes CDR1 SGHVS and CDR2 FNYEAQ. This CDR3 region has 17 residues. Trimming cost V 2 bases and J 2 bases; bases outside gene matches: 9. The CDR3 region has the DNA TGTGCCAGCAGCTTATTCCAGGGGGAGCAACCCTACAATGAGCAGTTCTTC. Translation gives CASSLFQGEQPYNEQFF. The full variable domain, with the rest looked up from reference TRBV7-6 and TRBJ2-1, is GAGVSQSPRYKVTKRGQDVALRCDPISGHVSLYWYRQALGQGPEFLTYFNYEAQQDKSGLPNDRFSAERPEGSISTLTIQRTEQRDSAMYRCASSLFQGEQPYNEQFFGPGTRLTVL.

The rearrangement joins TRBV11-2 to TRBJ2-7; maybe TRBD2 (5 bases). The CDR3 runs 11 residues. Trimming left V 5 bases short and J 6 bases short, with 8 bases between. CDR1 and CDR2 from the germline V gene are SGHAT and FQNNGV. The CDR3: CASSPTSEQYF. Written as DNA, the CDR3 is TGTGCCAGCAGCCCCACTAGCGAGCAGTACTTC.

V is TRBV3-1 (or the pseudogene TRBV3-2) and J is TRBJ1-1, with D tentatively TRBD1 (6 bases). Germline V gives CDR1 LGHDT, CDR2 YNNKEL (reference sequence). This CDR3 contains 16 residues. Trimming cost V 0 bases and J 1 base, with 12 bases left between them. The CDR3 loop reads CASSQDYGTWNTEAFF. CDR3 DNA sequence: TGTGCCAGCAGCCAAGATTATGGGACATGGAACACTGAAGCTTTCTTT.

The chain combines TRBV5-1 with TRBJ2-7; 7 bases align to TRBD1. The germline gives CDR1 SGHRS, CDR2 YFSETQ. The CDR3 covers 14 residues. V lost 1 base, J lost 3 bases, and 4 bases stayed unmatched. DNA of the CDR3: TGCGCCAGCAGCTTGTTCGACAGGGACTACGAGCAGTACTTC. It codes for CASSLFDRDYEQYF.

The chain couples TRBV5-4 to TRBJ1-2, with D maybe TRBD1 (6 bases). Germline CDR1 reads SGHNT; CDR2 reads YYREEE (reference sequence). V dropped 0 bases and J dropped 8 bases, with 11 bases sitting between them. The length of the CDR3 is 13 residues. The CDR3 here is CASSLVQGIGYTF. In DNA form, the CDR3 reads TGTGCCAGCAGCTTGGTTCAGGGGATCGGCTACACCTTC.

The chain combines TRBV10-2 with TRBJ1-6, with 7 nucleotides matching TRBD1. The V and J ends lost 3 bases and 10 bases, in that order; junction bases with no gene match: 6. This CDR3 spans 14 amino acids. The germline V gene has CDR1 WSHSY and CDR2 SAAADI. The CDR3 DNA reads TGCGCCAGCAGTGAACTGCAGGGGGGATCACCCCTCCACTTT. It specifies CASSELQGGSPLHF.

The chain has TRBV14 and TRBJ2-6, with D possibly TRBD1 on 6 matching bases. The CDR3 spans 18 residues. CDR1 SGHDN and CDR2 FVKESK come from the germline V gene. The ends were cut back, 0 bases at V and 4 bases at J, with 16 bases in the middle. The CDR3, as DNA: TGTGCCAGCAGCCAAGAAGTCACCCAGGGGCGAGGGGCCAACGTCCTGACTTTC. Protein product: CASSQEVTQGRGANVLTF.

The rearrangement uses TRBV28 and TRBJ2-3; TRBD1 is a possible D gene (6 bases). Trimming cost V 5 bases and J 0 bases, with 9 bases left between them. The CDR3 loop spans 14 amino acids. Germline CDR1 MDHEN, CDR2 SYDVKM. CDR3 amino acids: CASSQGGSTDTQYF. In nucleotides, the CDR3 is TGTGCCAGCAGTCAAGGGGGTAGCACAGATACGCAGTATTTT.

The chain employs TRBV6-2 or TRBV6-3 and TRBJ2-1, with 7 positions matching TRBD2. V shed 5 bases and J 2 bases; nucleotides not matched to a gene: 9. The germline CDR1 and CDR2 sequences are MNHEY and SVGEGT. The CDR3 is 16 amino acids. The DNA for the CDR3 is TGTGCCAGCAGTACCCTAGCGAGCGGGACCTACAATGAGCAGTTCTTC. This codes for CASSTLASGTYNEQFF.

V and J are TRBV4-3 and TRBJ2-2, with D perhaps TRBD1 (5 bases). The germline gives CDR1 LGHNA, CDR2 YSLEER. With 1 base removed from V and 1 base from J, the gap between germline ends came to 10 bases. The CDR3 has 16 residues. The chain's CDR3 is CASSQGLTGNTGELFF. In nucleotides, the CDR3 is TGCGCCAGCAGCCAAGGGCTTACAGGGAACACCGGGGAGCTGTTTTTT.